The sequence of this T cell receptor (beta chain) was determined in a study of naive and memory T cell subsets (TCRdb year 2017). Background on the whole study: The study applied an open-source, UMI-based TCR alpha and beta sequencing pipeline to sorted naive and memory peripheral blood T cell subsets. RNA was DNase-treated and reverse transcribed with TCR constant-region primers, mostly using SuperScript III. IgG serology results and the functional CMV T cell responses were in complete agreement.

TCR alpha and beta chain libraries were amplified separately from the second PCR step onward. Donor CMV status was determined by IFNgamma production from CD4+ T cells after overnight stimulation of fresh PBMCs with CMV viral lysate. CD4 T cells were positively selected with Miltenyi beads, followed by positive selection of CD8 T cells from the CD4-negative fraction. Cells were stained for CD3, CD4, CD8, CD45RA, CD27 and a live/dead dye and were sorted on a BD Aria II into four subsets based on CD45RA and CD27. A few healthy volunteers provided blood, and each donor's sample was split into CD4 and CD8 T cells and then further divided into four differentiation subsets. About 110 ml of peripheral blood was taken from each donor, and PBMC were separated by density-gradient centrifugation on Ficoll-Paque PLUS. Sorted cells were lysed in RLT buffer, and RNA was extracted with a Qiagen RNeasy kit and stored at -80°C.

What the study reported, not specific to this receptor: After error correction, only a single occurrence was seen for over 95% of naive TCR sequences, so much steeper abundance distributions were produced than in memory subsets. In both CD4 and CD8 cells, a rise in Gini index and a fall in Shannon and inverse Simpson diversity were observed from naive through CM, EM and EMRA. RNA-based TCR counts may be affected by expression changes linked to T cell activation and differentiation. The repertoire findings for the naive and memory subsets could not be validated against a ground truth because none was available. A clonotype was defined as a single alpha or beta chain sequence rather than as a paired alpha/beta receptor. TCR abundance followed a power law with an exponent that was different for naive and memory subsets but consistent across the three individuals.

Receptor libraries were prepared by UMI-ligation and nested PCR. To cover both TRBC1 and TRBC2, the beta constant-region primer consisted of an equimolar mix of two oligonucleotides. Four rounds of PCR were used to amplify ligated cDNA, with nested alpha and beta constant-region primers being used together with the SP2 primer. A single-stranded oligonucleotide bearing the SP2 primer plus a 12-nucleotide UMI was ligated onto the 3' end of the cDNA by T4 RNA ligase 1. Incubation of the ligation reaction was carried out at 16 degrees C for about 18-25 hours. PCR2 was typically performed as a SYBR Green qPCR and was stopped at a predetermined threshold so that over-amplification was prevented. Every purification after the first one was done using Agencourt AMPure XP magnetic beads. Library amounts were measured by Qubit and library quality was assessed on a TapeStation, where the main peak was expected at around 650 bp. Pooled libraries were sequenced on an Illumina MiSeq using v2 2x251 paired-end kits, and typically about 0.9-2.1 million reads were obtained per sample. Libraries were pooled at around 4 nM per sample, and roughly 5-8% PhiX was added to improve cluster recognition. As for the original processing: FASTQ reads processed by Demultiplexor were assigned V and J genes by Decombinator through tag matching that tolerated a single base-pair mismatch. UMIs were used by Collapsinator to correct both sequencing errors and frequency errors arising from PCR heterogeneity. CDR3Translator translated TCRs and extracted CDR3s from the conserved cysteine to the FGXG phenylalanine, flagging non-productive sequences. Gini, Shannon entropy and inverse Simpson indices were calculated on repertoires that had been subsampled to equal numbers of UMI-defined TCRs. Within the linear range, a power law was fitted to clonotype abundance distributions using maximum likelihood. When run on a single naive CD8 sample, MIGEC and the pipeline yielded similar UMI counts, similar unique TCR numbers and similar clonal distributions. The repertoires were searched for 5,500 to 7,500 CMV-associated CDR3 sequences that had been compiled from VDJdb and a published dataset. TCRdb trimmed the raw reads at Q25, called clones with MiXCR and kept productive beta chains. Entries are consolidated by CDR3 protein sequence, retaining the most common genes and DNA. These V and J calls are TCRdb output, not the study's own analysis. This sample has more than 100,000 distinct CDR3 sequences in its table, and over 30% of those were observed once. The ten biggest clones cover around 0.92% of the sample.

Trimming takes 5 bases from V and 11 bases from J, and the germline ends sit 18 bases apart. CDR1 SEHNR and CDR2 FQNEAQ were looked up in the germline V gene (reference sequence). The CDR3 runs 13 amino acids, cysteine and phenylalanine included. CDR3 DNA is the only sequence kept; it has 39 bases, read in frame from the first base. About this clonotype: Its recognized antigen is unknown. No base quality values were provided; no much bigger clone lies one nucleotide off.

The sample comprised central memory CD4+ T cells from blood. What this sample's cell subset or site label stands for: central memory, CD45RA- CD27+. The rearranged chain carries TRBV7-9 and TRBJ1-1, with no confident D gene call. The TCR was taken from a human donor in good health. CDR3 sequence: CASSRTEVYGAFF. The nucleotide sequence reads as follows: TGTGCCAGCAGCCGTACAGAGGTCTACGGGGCTTTCTTT. The CDR3 plus the reference TRBV7-9 and TRBJ1-1 genes for the other parts give the full variable domain: DTGVSQNPRHKITKRGQNVTFRCDPISEHNRLYWYRQTLGQGPEFLTYFQNEAQLEKSRLLSDRFSAERPKGSFSTLEIQRTEQGDSAMYLCASSRTEVYGAFFGQGTRLTVV.